These 30 T cell receptor beta chains originate from one sample sequenced in a study of blood T cells in healthy people across ages. The use of a sample-barcoded 5' primer and a J-beta primer mix characterized a second PCR of roughly 7 to 11 cycles. TCRdb reprocessed the 5' RACE reads with MiXCR, giving one entry per CDR3 protein. The data contain 700,000 to 950,000 distinct CDR3 sequences, nearly 60% of them singletons. The sample taken for sequencing was blood. These receptors came from a young man in good health.

This clonotype appeared a few times. The rearrangement uses TRBV20-1 and TRBJ2-7, with D unresolved. Deletions cut 3 bases from V and 5 bases from J, with 14 bases between. The CDR3 is made up of 13 amino acids. CDR1 is DFQATT and CDR2 is SNEGSKA in the germline V gene (reference sequence). The CDR3 coding sequence is TGCAGTGCTAGTAAACGGGCGGTTGACGAGCAGTACTTC. It codes for CSASKRAVDEQYF.

The gene calls are TRBV3-1 and TRBJ2-4, with a weak D call TRBD2 (6 bases). The CDR3 covers 16 residues. CDR1 is LGHDT and CDR2 is YNNKEL in the germline V gene (reference sequence). With 0 bases removed from V and 0 bases from J, the gap between germline ends came to 9 bases. CDR3 bases: TGTGCCAGCAGCCAAGATAGGGGACTAGCCAAAAACATTCAGTACTTC. Translated: CASSQDRGLAKNIQYF.

The V call is TRBV9, the J call TRBJ2-7; 7 bases match TRBD1. Germline V CDR1 and CDR2: SGDLS, YYNGEE. V gave up 0 bases and J gave up 3 bases; unmatched junction bases: 6. CDR3 length: 15 amino acids. CDR3: CASSVAQGDIYEQYF. The CDR3 region has the DNA TGTGCCAGCAGCGTAGCCCAGGGGGACATCTACGAGCAGTACTTC.

The V gene is TRBV27, the J gene TRBJ2-1; a weak D match, TRBD1 (5 bases). CDR1 MNHEY and CDR2 SMNVEV come from the germline V gene (reference sequence). The CDR3 consists of 13 residues. Trimming pared 3 bases from V and 5 bases from J, leaving 8 bases between. CDR3 coding DNA: TGTGCCAGCAGTTTTTTACAGGACAATGAGCAGTTCTTC. Translated, it gives CASSFLQDNEQFF.

The V call is TRBV11-1, the J call TRBJ1-2; TRBD1 matches at 9 bases. In germline, CDR1 is SGHAT, CDR2 FQDESV (reference sequence). V was pared by 5 bases and J by 6 bases, with 10 bases of the junction left unmatched. The CDR3 runs to 15 residues. The CDR3 nucleotides are TGTGCCAGCAGCCAAACGGGACAGGGTATGAATGGCTACACCTTC. This encodes CASSQTGQGMNGYTF.

The rearrangement joins TRBV28 to TRBJ1-2; D unclear. Germline CDR1 is MDHEN and CDR2 is SYDVKM. The CDR3 is made up of 14 amino acids. V was trimmed by 2 bases and J by 3 bases, leaving 10 bases between them. CDR3 loop: CASSLTGSYYGYTF. As DNA, the CDR3 is TGTGCCAGCAGTTTAACCGGATCGTACTATGGCTACACCTTC.

The chain employs TRBV12-5 and TRBJ2-5, with D maybe TRBD2 (5 bases). V lost 7 bases, J lost 4 bases, and 16 bases lay in between. The CDR3 contains 14 residues. Germline-derived CDR1 and CDR2 are LGHNT and FRNRAP. The CDR3 DNA follows: TGTGCTAGTGCCCTCCTCCCGGGGAGAGAGACCCAGTACTTC. This encodes CASALLPGRETQYF.

The chain is built from TRBV4-3 and TRBJ2-1; D is ambiguous. V dropped 0 bases and J dropped 0 bases, with 9 bases sitting between them. CDR3 size: 16 residues. CDR1 is LGHNA and CDR2 is YSLEER in the germline V gene. CDR3 DNA: TGCGCCAGCAGCCAAGATGCCCTAAGCTCCTACAATGAGCAGTTCTTC. It translates to CASSQDALSSYNEQFF.

With respect to this clonotype: A much more abundant neighbour one base away suggests this may be a read error. The chain uses TRBV4-3 and TRBJ2-7; 7 bases align to TRBD1. The J call could be wrong; TRBJ2-1 is a better fit for the DNA end. CDR1 is LGHNA, CDR2 YSLEER, per germline. The CDR3 has 15 amino acids. CDR3 in amino acids: CASSPDGTEGNEQFF. CDR3 DNA: TGCGCCAGCAGCCCCGATGGGACAGAGGGCAATGAGCAGTTCTTC.

This clonotype was recorded a few times. The rearrangement joins TRBV29-1 to TRBJ2-1, with 7 bases matching TRBD1. The V gene end was trimmed by 4 bases and the J gene end by 2 bases; junction bases not matched to a gene: 2. CDR3 length: 13 residues. Looked up from germline, CDR1 is SQVTM and CDR2 is ANQGSEA. DNA of the CDR3: TGCAGCGTTGGAAGGGGGCCCTACAATGAGCAGTTCTTC. Its translation is CSVGRGPYNEQFF.

This clonotype was counted only a few times. This rearrangement joins TRBV7-9 to TRBJ2-1; D call uncertain. V shed 4 bases and J shed 7 bases, with 23 bases lying between them. Germline-derived CDR1 and CDR2 are SEHNR and FQNEAQ (reference sequence). The CDR3 runs 17 residues. CDR3 loop: CASSSVHRTNPKNEQFF. The CDR3 DNA reads TGTGCCAGCAGCTCCGTCCATCGGACCAATCCGAAGAATGAGCAGTTCTTC.

CDR3 sequence: CSTSGGQNEQYF. The CDR3 nucleotides read TGCAGCACAAGTGGGGGCCAAAACGAGCAGTACTTC. The chain employs TRBV29-1 and TRBJ2-5; TRBD1 might be the D (6 bases). TRBJ2-7 matches the DNA end more closely, so the J call is doubtful. This CDR3 is 12 amino acids long. Looked up from germline, CDR1 is SQVTM and CDR2 is ANQGSEA.

This clonotype was counted many times. The chain couples TRBV5-5 to TRBJ2-5; the match to TRBD2 covers 7 bases. The CDR3 length is 16 residues. J gave up 5 bases and V 0 bases, and 10 bases lay outside the gene matches. Germline V lookup: CDR1 SGHKS, CDR2 YYEKEE (reference sequence). The CDR3 spells CASSLESVGGAETQYF. The CDR3 DNA follows: TGTGCCAGCAGCTTGGAGTCTGTGGGAGGGGCGGAGACCCAGTACTTC.

This clonotype showed up just a few times. The chain uses TRBV11-2 and TRBJ2-3; 13 nucleotides line up with TRBD2. Germline V gene data show CDR1 as SGHAT and CDR2 as FQNNGV. V lost 5 bases and J lost 2; bases outside the gene matches: 4. The CDR3 consists of 16 residues. Here the CDR3 DNA reads TGTGCCAGCAGCACCGGGACTAGCGGGGTCACAGATACGCAGTATTTT. Protein product: CASSTGTSGVTDTQYF.

This clonotype has just one count. The chain carries TRBV2 and TRBJ1-2; D is ambiguous. Trimming left V 6 bases short and J 5 bases short, with 16 bases between. In germline, CDR1 is SNHLY, CDR2 FYNNEI. The length of the CDR3 is 14 residues. CDR3 loop: CASRLNPGGYGYTF. CDR3 DNA: TGTGCCAGCAGACTGAACCCAGGCGGTTATGGCTACACCTTC.

Ten or more counts support this clonotype. V and J are TRBV7-9 and TRBJ2-4; either TRBD1 or TRBD2 may supply D (5 bases each). Germline V gene lookup returns CDR1 SEHNR and CDR2 FQNEAQ (reference sequence). The CDR3 covers 14 residues. V was clipped by 5 bases and J by 8 bases, with 16 bases between them. The CDR3 loop is CASSLQLLGDIQYF. In DNA form, the CDR3 reads TGTGCCAGCAGCCTACAACTCTTGGGGGACATTCAGTACTTC.

This sequence joins TRBV5-5 and TRBJ2-1, with D tentatively TRBD1 (6 bases). Trimming took off 0 bases at V and 5 bases at J, with 12 bases between the two ends. Germline CDR1 SGHKS, CDR2 YYEKEE (reference sequence). The CDR3 extends over 15 amino acids. DNA of the CDR3: TGTGCCAGCAGCTTGGCAAGGGGGTGGAACAATGAGCAGTTCTTC. It codes for CASSLARGWNNEQFF.

The chain employs TRBV12-3 or TRBV12-4 and TRBJ1-5, with unresolved D. V lost 5 bases and J 4 bases, leaving 6 bases between the germline ends. The CDR3 loop spans 12 amino acids. The CDR3 here is CASSRENQPQHF. For the CDR3, the DNA is TGTGCCAGCAGTCGAGAGAATCAGCCCCAGCATTTT.

A single count supports this clonotype. The chain carries TRBV30 and TRBJ2-3, with D uncertain. Trimming removed 3 bases from V and 0 bases from J, with 7 bases in between. The CDR3 loop spans 13 amino acids. Germline loops: CDR1 GTSNPN, CDR2 SVGIG (reference sequence). The CDR3 nucleotides read TGTGCCTGGAGGCCCCCAAGCACAGATACGCAGTATTTT. This codes for CAWRPPSTDTQYF.

The chain joins TRBV20-1 to TRBJ2-7; 9 positions match TRBD2. Germline V lookup: CDR1 DFQATT, CDR2 SNEGSKA (reference sequence). V lost 0 bases and J lost 3; bases outside the gene matches: 6. The CDR3 spans 15 residues. This chain's CDR3 is CSARDSNSGSYEQYF. CDR3 DNA: TGCAGTGCTAGAGATTCGAATAGCGGGAGCTACGAGCAGTACTTC.

The rearrangement links TRBV14 to TRBJ2-5; D is perhaps TRBD2 (5 bases). The CDR3 has 14 residues. With 0 bases removed from V and 5 bases from J, the gap between germline ends came to 10 bases. From germline, CDR1 is SGHDN and CDR2 FVKESK. The chain's CDR3 is CASSQDRQRETQYF. The DNA for the CDR3 is TGTGCCAGCAGCCAAGATAGGCAGCGGGAGACCCAGTACTTC.

The chain uses TRBV29-1 and TRBJ2-1; D is possibly TRBD1 (6 bases). CDR3 length: 14 amino acids. V was shortened by 6 bases and J by 3 bases, with 15 bases between the two germline ends. In germline, CDR1 is SQVTM, CDR2 ANQGSEA. The CDR3 is CSVSRGRGYNEQFF. The DNA for the CDR3 is TGCAGCGTCTCCCGGGGCAGGGGCTACAATGAGCAGTTCTTC.

This clonotype turned up a few times. The V call is TRBV10-3, the J call TRBJ1-1, with 10 bases matching TRBD1. After removal of 8 bases from V and 7 bases from J, the junction contained 13 bases not matched to a gene. The germline V gene encodes CDR1 ENHRY and CDR2 SYGVKD. The CDR3 spans 15 residues. Here the CDR3 DNA reads TGTGCCATCCGACAGGGGGCGCAGGACAACTTTGAAGCTTTCTTT. Its translation: CAIRQGAQDNFEAFF.

Here the CDR3 reads CSARGRGLGTEAFF. CDR3 DNA sequence: TGCAGTGCTAGAGGCAGGGGGCTGGGTACTGAAGCTTTCTTT. V usage is TRBV20-1 and J usage is TRBJ1-1, with 8 bases lining up with TRBD1. The J segment lost 5 bases and the V segment lost 1 base, leaving 6 bases of the junction unmatched. CDR1 is DFQATT and CDR2 is SNEGSKA in the germline V gene (reference sequence). The CDR3 covers 14 residues.

The chain couples TRBV20-1 to TRBJ2-7; D ambiguous. Trimming left V 4 bases short and J 0 bases short, with 16 bases between. Per germline, CDR1 DFQATT and CDR2 SNEGSKA (reference sequence). The CDR3 is 15 amino acids. The CDR3 DNA reads as TGCAGTGCTATGCCCGGGCAGACCTTCTCCTACGAGCAGTACTTC. This encodes CSAMPGQTFSYEQYF.

CDR3 in DNA: TGTGCCAGCAGCTTAGGCCAGCTGGGGCACAATGAGCAGTTCTTC. Residues: CASSLGQLGHNEQFF. The genes are TRBV7-2 and TRBJ2-1; possibly TRBD1 for D (5 bases). The V and J ends lost 1 base and 5 bases respectively, with 12 bases between them. The V gene's germline CDR1 is SGHTA and CDR2 FQGNSA. CDR3 length: 15 amino acids.

The chain couples TRBV4-2 to TRBJ2-6; no reliable D call. Germline-derived CDR1 and CDR2 are LGHNA and YNFKEQ. The length of the CDR3 is 17 residues. V was shortened by 3 bases and J by 0 bases, with 12 bases between the two germline ends. CDR3 sequence reads: CASSHDQSSSGANVLTF. The DNA of the CDR3 is TGTGCCAGCAGCCATGATCAATCCAGCTCTGGGGCCAACGTCCTGACTTTC.

This chain links TRBV6-1 with TRBJ1-1; D not resolved. Germline V gives CDR1 MNHNS, CDR2 SASEGT. This CDR3 spans 13 amino acids. With 8 bases removed from V and 1 base from J, the gap between germline ends came to 11 bases. CDR3 loop: CASSPVQNTEAFF. The CDR3, as DNA: TGTGCCAGCTCTCCGGTACAGAACACTGAAGCTTTCTTT.

The CDR3 nucleotides read TGTGCCAGCAGTTCCAACTCTGCCGGGGCCAACGTCCTGACTTTC. Amino acid sequence: CASSSNSAGANVLTF. The chain joins TRBV27 to TRBJ2-6; D is undetermined. The CDR3 loop spans 15 amino acids. Trimming pared 4 bases from V and 4 bases from J, leaving 11 bases between. Germline CDR1 and CDR2: MNHEY and SMNVEV (reference sequence).

This clonotype was seen at least ten times. The chain uses TRBV29-1 and TRBJ2-3, with D unclear. The germline CDR1 and CDR2 sequences are SQVTM and ANQGSEA. The V end lost 8 bases, the J end lost 3 bases, and 15 bases lay between the germline ends. The CDR3 is 13 residues long. CDR3 DNA: TGCAGCCTATGGGTTCAGGATACAGATACGCAGTATTTT. Its translation is CSLWVQDTDTQYF.